This TCR beta chain was found in a study of fetal regulatory T cell absence and autoimmunity. Study overall: Without clinical diabetes, IPEX patients showed exocrine pancreas autoimmunity.

The germline V gene encodes CDR1 SGHTS and CDR2 YDEGEE. There are 13 residues in the CDR3. With 2 bases clipped from V and 4 bases from J, the junction kept 1 base outside the gene matches. The study's findings and limits: Antigen-driven pancreatic autoimmunity before birth in IPEX was inferred from oligoclonal enrichment.

As for this clone: Its antigen is currently unknown.

This was a survey-level run. TCRdb's copy holds only in-frame clones and misses some; the assay was immunoSEQ multiplex PCR. The repertoire has about 95,000 clones, around 72% of them found once; the top ten carry approximately 1.9%. V usage is TRBV5-8 and J usage is TRBJ1-2, with 8 bases identical to TRBD1. The TCR originated in a male donor with IPEX syndrome. Sequencing used pancreas tissue. In nucleotides, the CDR3 is TGTGCCAGCAGCTTCGGGACAGGCTATGGCTACACCTTC. Its protein product is CASSFGTGYGYTF. The variable domain in full, with the rest retrieved from reference TRBV5-8 and TRBJ1-2, is EAGVTQSPTHLIKTRGQQATLRCSPISGHTSVYWYQQALGLGLQFLLWYDEGEERNRGNFPPRFSGRQFPNYSSELNVNALELEDSALYLCASSFGTGYGYTFGSGTRLTVV.